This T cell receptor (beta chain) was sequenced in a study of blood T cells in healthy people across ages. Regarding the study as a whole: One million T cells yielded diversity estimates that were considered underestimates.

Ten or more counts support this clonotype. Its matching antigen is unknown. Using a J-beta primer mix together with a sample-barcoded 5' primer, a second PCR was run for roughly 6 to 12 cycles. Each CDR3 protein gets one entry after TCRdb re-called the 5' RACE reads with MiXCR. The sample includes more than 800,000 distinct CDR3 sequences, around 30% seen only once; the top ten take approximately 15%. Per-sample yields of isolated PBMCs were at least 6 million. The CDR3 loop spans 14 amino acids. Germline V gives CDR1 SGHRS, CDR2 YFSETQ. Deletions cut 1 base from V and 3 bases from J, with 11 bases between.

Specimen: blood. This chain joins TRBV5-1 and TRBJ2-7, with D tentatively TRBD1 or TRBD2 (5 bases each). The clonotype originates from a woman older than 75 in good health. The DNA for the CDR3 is TGCGCCAGCAGCTTGCAGGGAGATCGCTACGAGCAGTACTTC. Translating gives CASSLQGDRYEQYF.